Following are 13 T cell receptor beta chains from one sample sequenced in a study of T cell changes during pregnancy in multiple sclerosis. TCRdb keeps only in-frame clones here, not all; method: immunoSEQ multiplex PCR. The data show roughly 45,000 clones, about 90% seen once. Here the sequenced sample was peripheral blood, taken in the first trimester of pregnancy. These receptors originate from a female donor in good health, enrolled as a control in a pregnancy study.

This chain connects TRBV10-2 to TRBJ2-1; no clear D gene. Germline V gene sequence: CDR1 WSHSY, CDR2 SAAADI. V lost 6 bases to trimming and J lost 1 base, with 16 bases between them. CDR3 length: 16 residues. The CDR3 protein is CASRRQAQLSYNEQFF. In DNA, the CDR3 is TGCGCCAGCAGGAGACAAGCCCAATTATCCTACAATGAGCAGTTCTTC.

The chain couples TRBV29-1 to TRBJ1-2; TRBD1 agrees at 8 bases. This CDR3 is built from 12 residues. Trimming at V came to 5 bases and at J to 7 bases, leaving 6 bases not matched to a gene. CDR1 and CDR2 (germline): SQVTM, ANQGSEA. CDR3 region: CSVPTGAFGYTF. The CDR3 region has the DNA TGCAGCGTTCCGACAGGGGCCTTTGGCTACACCTTC.

V usage is TRBV30 and J usage is TRBJ1-2; maybe TRBD1 (5 bases). CDR1 is GTSNPN and CDR2 is SVGIG in the germline V gene (reference sequence). The CDR3 is made up of 14 amino acids. V was trimmed by 3 bases and J by 4 bases, leaving 15 bases between them. The DNA for the CDR3 is TGTGCCTGGAGCAGGACACTACCTCCCTATGGCTACACCTTC. As protein: CAWSRTLPPYGYTF.

This sequence joins TRBV18 and TRBJ2-1; 7 bases line up with TRBD2. Germline assignment: CDR1 KGHSH and CDR2 LQKENI. The CDR3 loop spans 17 amino acids. V shed 6 bases, J shed 3 bases, and the junction held 14 bases outside the gene matches. CDR3 residues: CASSSTGSGGGYNEQFF. For the CDR3, the DNA is TGTGCCAGCTCCTCCACGGGGTCGGGCGGGGGCTACAATGAGCAGTTCTTC.

The gene calls are TRBV5-1 and TRBJ2-3; a weak D match, TRBD1 (5 bases). Looked up from germline, CDR1 is SGHRS and CDR2 is YFSETQ. With 2 bases removed from V and 2 bases from J, the gap between germline ends came to 15 bases. This CDR3 spans 16 amino acids. CDR3 in DNA: TGCGCCAGCAGCTTAACAAAAGACAGTTTCACAGATACGCAGTATTTT. Residues: CASSLTKDSFTDTQYF.

The chain has TRBV6-4 and TRBJ2-1; 13 bases are a match to TRBD2. This CDR3 has 17 residues. V lost 0 bases, J lost 5 bases, and 4 bases stayed unmatched. Germline-derived CDR1 and CDR2 are MRHNA and SNTAGT. CDR3 region: CASSDSFGTSGNNEQFF. CDR3 sequence (DNA): TGTGCCAGCAGTGACTCGTTCGGGACTAGCGGGAACAATGAGCAGTTCTTC.

V usage is TRBV9 and J usage is TRBJ2-2, with 10 nucleotides matching TRBD2. V gave up 0 bases and J gave up 4 bases; unmatched junction bases: 0. This CDR3 region has 15 residues. Germline CDR1 and CDR2: SGDLS and YYNGEE. CDR3 amino acids: CASSVGTSGTGELFF. Written as DNA, the CDR3 is TGTGCCAGCAGCGTAGGGACTAGCGGCACCGGGGAGCTGTTTTTT.

The V call is TRBV5-4, the J call TRBJ2-1, with 7 bases identical to TRBD2. This CDR3 is built from 18 residues. The germline V gene encodes CDR1 SGHNT and CDR2 YYREEE (reference sequence). V shed 6 bases, J shed 1 base, and the junction held 16 bases outside the gene matches. CDR3 residues: CASKPGGHLERSYNEQFF. CDR3 DNA: TGTGCCAGCAAACCGGGAGGTCATCTTGAAAGGTCCTACAATGAGCAGTTCTTC.

V gene TRBV11-2 combines with J gene TRBJ1-4; D ambiguous. Germline V gene data show CDR1 as SGHAT and CDR2 as FQNNGV. The V end was cut by 3 bases, the J end by 6 bases, with 8 bases between. The CDR3 is made up of 13 amino acids. The CDR3 DNA sequence: TGTGCCAGCAGCTTGAGCATAGATGAAAAACTGTTTTTT. Translated, it gives CASSLSIDEKLFF.

J is TRBJ2-7 and V is TRBV5-1; 7 bases match TRBD2. This CDR3 region has 17 residues. Germline CDR1 reads SGHRS; CDR2 reads YFSETQ. The J segment lost 0 bases and the V segment lost 0 bases, leaving 9 bases of the junction unmatched. The CDR3 nucleotides are TGCGCCAGCAGCTTGGTAGGTCTAGCGGAGAGCTCCTACGAGCAGTACTTC. Translating gives CASSLVGLAESSYEQYF.

This clone has only one observation. The rearrangement uses TRBV9 and TRBJ2-7, with D maybe TRBD2 (5 bases). V was trimmed by 1 base and J by 7 bases, leaving 15 bases between them. Looked up from germline, CDR1 is SGDLS and CDR2 is YYNGEE. The CDR3 totals 14 residues. CDR3 sequence (DNA): TGTGCCAGCAGCGTATTCAGCGGTCCGGGGGAGCAGTACTTC. It encodes CASSVFSGPGEQYF.

The genes are TRBV5-1 and TRBJ2-3; a weak D match, TRBD2 (6 bases). The germline gives CDR1 SGHRS, CDR2 YFSETQ. V was shortened by 4 bases and J by 0 bases, with 18 bases between the two germline ends. The CDR3 extends over 17 amino acids. The CDR3 nucleotides read TGCGCCAGCAGCCAGAGTTTAGCGGTGACTAGCACAGATACGCAGTATTTT. This gives the protein CASSQSLAVTSTDTQYF.

About this clone: Compared with germline, one end of the junction differs, possibly owing to a read error. V usage is TRBV2 and J usage is TRBJ2-2, with D tentatively TRBD1 (6 bases). CDR1 SNHLY and CDR2 FYNNEI come from the germline V gene. The CDR3 length is 14 residues. This CDR3 reads CASREDRYTGELFF. CDR3 coding DNA: TGTGCCAGCAGGGAAGACAGGTACACCGGGGAGCTGTTTTTT.